Sequencing of this TCR beta chain was carried out in a study of chemoradiotherapy in HPV16-positive cancers. Study in general: Candidate HPV-specific clones and shared TCR motifs came from a couple of HPV16-positive patients.

To note about this clone: Its antigen remains unknown.

Samples were taken several times over chemoradiotherapy. This CDR3 region has 12 residues. Germline CDR1 reads LGHNT; CDR2 reads FRNRAP. V lost 3 bases and J 4 bases, leaving 7 bases between the germline ends. Study conclusions and caveats: Candidate HPV-specific clones and E7-related TCR motifs grew in tumor during treatment.

Method: immunoSEQ multiplex PCR; TCRdb's copy keeps in-frame clones and lacks some. The sample records more than 30,000 clones, roughly nine tenths being singletons. V and J are TRBV12-5 and TRBJ2-7, with D perhaps matching TRBD2 (5 bases). Material: blood, obtained from a patient who underwent chemoradiotherapy. The TCR comes from a human donor with HPV-associated anogenital cancer. The CDR3 sequence is CASGLGGYEQYF. CDR3 bases: TGTGCTAGTGGTTTAGGCGGGTACGAGCAGTACTTC.